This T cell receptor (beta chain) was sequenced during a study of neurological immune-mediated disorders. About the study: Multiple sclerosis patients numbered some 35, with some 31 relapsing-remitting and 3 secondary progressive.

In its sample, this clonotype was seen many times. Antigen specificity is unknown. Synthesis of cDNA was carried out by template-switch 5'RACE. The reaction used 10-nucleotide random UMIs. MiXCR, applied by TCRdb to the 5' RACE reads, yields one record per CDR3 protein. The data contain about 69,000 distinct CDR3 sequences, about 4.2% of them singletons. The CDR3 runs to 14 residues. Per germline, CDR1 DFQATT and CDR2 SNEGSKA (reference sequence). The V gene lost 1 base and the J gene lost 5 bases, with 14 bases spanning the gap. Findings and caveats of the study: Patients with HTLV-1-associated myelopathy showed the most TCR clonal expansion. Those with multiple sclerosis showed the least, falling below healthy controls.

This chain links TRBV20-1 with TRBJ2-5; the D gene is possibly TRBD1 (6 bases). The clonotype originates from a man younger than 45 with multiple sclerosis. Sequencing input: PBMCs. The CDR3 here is CSARATDSRETQYF. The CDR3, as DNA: TGCAGTGCTAGAGCCACGGACAGCAGGGAGACCCAGTACTTC.